Below, 22 T cell receptor beta chains from the same sample are listed, as sequenced in a study of blood T cell repertoires in COVID-19. This table comes from immunoSEQ multiplex PCR, and its TCRdb copy is limited to in-frame clones, with some not included. The sample lists around 120,000 clones; around 80% were seen once. The sequencing input was peripheral blood. These receptors were taken from an elderly woman with acute or convalescent COVID-19.

The chain recombines TRBV18 with TRBJ1-5, with D possibly TRBD1 on 6 matching bases. This CDR3 spans 15 amino acids. V was pared by 4 bases and J by 0 bases, with 10 bases between. Germline V gene sequence: CDR1 KGHSH, CDR2 LQKENI. The CDR3 DNA is TGTGCCAGCTCACAACAGGGTAATAGCAATCAGCCCCAGCATTTT. Translation gives CASSQQGNSNQPQHF.

This clone was observed a handful of times. The V call is TRBV2, the J call TRBJ2-1; possibly TRBD2 for D (5 bases). CDR3 length equals 11 residues. Per the germline V gene, CDR1 is SNHLY and CDR2 is FYNNEI. The V gene lost 8 bases and the J gene lost 10 bases, with 12 bases spanning the gap. CDR3 nucleotides: TGTGCCAGCCGGGGTTTTGAGGAGCAGTTCTTC. It codes for CASRGFEEQFF.

The chain uses TRBV19 and TRBJ2-1; the match to TRBD1 covers 10 bases. Germline V gene sequence: CDR1 LNHDA, CDR2 SQIVND (reference sequence). This CDR3 region has 15 residues. V lost 6 bases to trimming and J lost 6 bases; unmatched junction nucleotides: 8. The CDR3, as DNA: TGTGCCAGTAGCAGGACAGGGGGTCATTTCAATGAGCAGTTCTTC. Protein: CASSRTGGHFNEQFF. Full variable domain (rest looked up from reference TRBV19 and TRBJ2-1): DGGITQSPKYLFRKEGQNVTLSCEQNLNHDAMYWYRQDPGQGLRLIYYSQIVNDFQKGDIAEGYSVSREKKESFPLTVTSAQKNPTAFYLCASSRTGGHFNEQFFGPGTRLTVL.

This clone was detected only a few times. This chain connects TRBV18 to TRBJ2-1; 13 positions match TRBD2. The CDR3 totals 15 residues. Looked up from germline, CDR1 is KGHSH and CDR2 is LQKENI. Germline trimming cut 5 bases from V and 3 bases from J; bases unmatched to any gene: 1. The CDR3 is CASSRTSGSYNEQFF. CDR3 nucleotide sequence: TGTGCCAGCTCAAGGACTAGCGGGAGCTACAATGAGCAGTTCTTC.

The sample holds a few counts of this clone. The V call is TRBV6-5, the J call TRBJ2-2, with 8 positions matching TRBD1. The ends lost 6 bases at V and 3 bases at J; junction bases unmatched: 3. Germline loops: CDR1 MNHEY, CDR2 SVGAGI. CDR3 size: 14 residues. CDR3 nucleotide sequence: TGTGCCAGCAGCCAGGGGGCGGACACCGGGGAGCTGTTTTTT. It translates to CASSQGADTGELFF.

The chain uses TRBV28 and TRBJ1-1, with 7 bases that match TRBD1. The germline V gene has CDR1 MDHEN and CDR2 SYDVKM. With V trimmed by 7 bases and J by 1 base, 6 bases remained unmatched. This CDR3 has 14 amino acids. CDR3 nucleotide sequence: TGTGCCAGCACCCAAGGGGGCAGGAACACTGAAGCTTTCTTT. Encoded protein: CASTQGGRNTEAFF.

The chain has TRBV6-5 and TRBJ2-3; 7 nucleotides match TRBD2. The CDR3 extends over 14 amino acids. Germline-derived CDR1 and CDR2 are MNHEY and SVGAGI. V shed 6 bases, J shed 0 bases, and the junction held 3 bases outside the gene matches. CDR3 protein: CASRETSSTDTQYF. CDR3 nucleotide sequence: TGTGCCAGCAGGGAGACTAGCAGCACAGATACGCAGTATTTT.

This clone turned up a few times. The chain couples TRBV19 to TRBJ1-2; TRBD1 matches 7 bases. CDR1 is LNHDA, CDR2 SQIVND, per germline (reference sequence). After removal of 3 bases from V and 8 bases from J, the junction contained 6 bases not matched to a gene. CDR3 length equals 13 residues. The CDR3 region has the DNA TGTGCCAGTAGTATCGGGACAGTAGAAGGCTACACCTTC. It encodes CASSIGTVEGYTF.

The gene calls are TRBV5-6 and TRBJ2-5, with 7 nucleotides matching TRBD2. The CDR3 runs 16 residues. Germline V gene sequence: CDR1 SGHDT, CDR2 YYEEEE. V shed 2 bases, J shed 5 bases, and the junction held 12 bases outside the gene matches. CDR3 DNA sequence: TGTGCCAGCAGCTTTAGCTGGGAGGGATTTTTGGAGACCCAGTACTTC. This sequence encodes CASSFSWEGFLETQYF.

Here the CDR3 DNA reads TGTGCCAGCTCACCCCAGGGGATTGCAGATACGCAGTATTTT. Residues: CASSPQGIADTQYF. J is TRBJ2-3 and V is TRBV18; D may be TRBD1 (6 bases). The germline V and J ends were trimmed by 3 bases and 4 bases, with 11 bases remaining between them. This CDR3 has 14 residues. Germline loops: CDR1 KGHSH, CDR2 LQKENI. Complete variable domain (other parts from reference TRBV18 and TRBJ2-3): NAGVMQNPRHLVRRRGQEARLRCSPMKGHSHVYWYRQLPEEGLKFMVYLQKENIIDESGMPKERFSAEFPKEGPSILRIQQVVRGDSAAYFCASSPQGIADTQYFGPGTRLTVL.

The gene calls are TRBV20-1 and TRBJ2-4; perhaps TRBD1 as D (6 bases). With 3 bases removed from V and 1 base from J, the gap between germline ends came to 13 bases. The CDR3 spans 15 residues. Germline lookup yields CDR1 DFQATT and CDR2 SNEGSKA (reference sequence). CDR3 region: CSASSGVVAKNIQYF. CDR3 in DNA: TGCAGTGCTAGTTCAGGGGTGGTCGCCAAAAACATTCAGTACTTC.

The chain joins TRBV30 to TRBJ1-6, with D possibly TRBD1 on 6 matching bases. V lost 4 bases, J lost 10 bases, and 14 bases lay in between. The CDR3 extends over 13 amino acids. Germline assignment: CDR1 GTSNPN and CDR2 SVGIG (reference sequence). In nucleotides, the CDR3 is TGTGCCTGGACCAACAGGGTGGACTCACCCCTCCACTTT. Its protein is CAWTNRVDSPLHF.

The gene calls are TRBV19 and TRBJ1-2; D may be TRBD1 (6 bases). Germline CDR1 is LNHDA and CDR2 is SQIVND (reference sequence). Trimming left V 10 bases short and J 8 bases short, with 17 bases between. This CDR3 spans 12 amino acids. The CDR3 DNA follows: TGTGCCACCCAACGGGACAACCGAGGCTACACCTTC. It is translated as CATQRDNRGYTF.

The chain combines TRBV4-3 with TRBJ2-2; TRBD1 agrees at 7 bases. The CDR3 spans 16 residues. The germline V gene has CDR1 LGHNA and CDR2 YSLEER. Trimming took 0 bases from V and 6 from J; bases not matched to a gene: 7. In nucleotides, the CDR3 is TGCGCCAGCAGCCAAGATATGACAGGGAGTGCCGGGGAGCTGTTTTTT. The encoded protein is CASSQDMTGSAGELFF.

The chain combines TRBV7-2 with TRBJ1-2, with D perhaps matching TRBD1 (6 bases). The germline gives CDR1 SGHTA, CDR2 FQGNSA. V was clipped by 6 bases and J by 2 bases, with 13 bases between them. CDR3 size: 14 residues. CDR3: CASSPGTLNYGYTF. CDR3 DNA sequence: TGTGCCAGCAGTCCCGGGACACTGAACTATGGCTACACCTTC.

This chain joins TRBV9 and TRBJ1-6; D gene unclear. CDR1 and CDR2 from the germline V gene are SGDLS and YYNGEE. V was pared by 3 bases and J by 0 bases, with 10 bases between. This CDR3 is built from 16 residues. The CDR3 region is CASSGGSSSYNSPLHF. Written as DNA, the CDR3 is TGTGCCAGCAGCGGAGGATCTAGCTCCTATAATTCACCCCTCCACTTT.

The V call is TRBV13, the J call TRBJ2-7; 7 bases align to TRBD1. V lost 6 bases to trimming and J lost 8 bases; unmatched junction nucleotides: 13. Germline CDR1 and CDR2: PRHDT and FYEKMQ (reference sequence). The CDR3 extends over 14 amino acids. CDR3 in DNA: TGTGCCAGCAGTCCTAGACAGGGCTCCTGGAAGCAGTACTTC. Translation: CASSPRQGSWKQYF.

CDR3 nucleotide sequence: TGTGCCAGCAGCAAGCCCAAGCGGGAGGCCTCTAAAAATACGCAGTATTTT. Protein sequence: CASSKPKREASKNTQYF. V usage is TRBV21-1 and J usage is TRBJ2-3; the table calls TRBD2, which could not be checked here. TRBV21-1 is annotated as a pseudogene. This CDR3 contains 17 residues.

The rearrangement links TRBV5-1 to TRBJ1-1, with TRBD1 as a possible D gene (5 bases). The ends were cut back, 0 bases at V and 0 bases at J, with 15 bases in the middle. CDR1 and CDR2 (germline): SGHRS, YFSETQ. This CDR3 is 17 amino acids long. CDR3 DNA sequence: TGCGCCAGCAGCTTGGCTTTTGGCAGGGTGGTGAACACTGAAGCTTTCTTT. Translating it yields CASSLAFGRVVNTEAFF.

This clone occurred a few times. J is TRBJ2-5 and V is TRBV18, with D maybe TRBD1 (7 bases). The CDR3 consists of 15 residues. Per the germline V gene, CDR1 is KGHSH and CDR2 is LQKENI. Trimming cost V 2 bases and J 4 bases, with 14 bases left between them. Here the CDR3 DNA reads TGTGCCAGCTCACCATCGCCCAGGGGGGCAGAGACCCAGTACTTC. It translates to CASSPSPRGAETQYF. The variable domain in full, with the rest retrieved from reference TRBV18 and TRBJ2-5, is NAGVMQNPRHLVRRRGQEARLRCSPMKGHSHVYWYRQLPEEGLKFMVYLQKENIIDESGMPKERFSAEFPKEGPSILRIQQVVRGDSAAYFCASSPSPRGAETQYFGPGTRLLVL.

The genes are TRBV4-2 and TRBJ1-3, with unresolved D. CDR1 and CDR2 from the germline V gene are LGHNA and YNFKEQ. The CDR3 spans 17 residues. V shed 0 bases and J shed 1 base, with 13 bases lying between them. For the CDR3, the DNA is TGTGCCAGCAGCCAAGATGGAGGGTTCGGTTCTGGAAACACCATATATTTT. Amino acids: CASSQDGGFGSGNTIYF.

The chain links TRBV3-1 (or the pseudogene TRBV3-2) to TRBJ1-5; D may be TRBD1 (5 bases). The length of the CDR3 is 14 residues. V lost 4 bases to trimming and J lost 0 bases, with 7 bases between them. From germline, CDR1 is LGHDT and CDR2 YNNKEL (reference sequence). This chain's CDR3 is CASSRQYSNQPQHF. CDR3 nucleotide sequence: TGTGCCAGCAGCCGACAGTATAGCAATCAGCCCCAGCATTTT.